This entry lists 10 T cell receptor beta chains sequenced from one sample in a study of blood T cell repertoires in COVID-19. Clones were read by immunoSEQ multiplex PCR, and TCRdb kept only the in-frame ones, dropping some. This table holds around 250,000 clones, around nine tenths found once. The sequenced sample was PBMCs or T cells enriched from blood (not recorded which). The receptor set was obtained from a woman in her fifties or sixties who had recovered from COVID-19.

The chain employs TRBV2 and TRBJ1-1; D may be TRBD1 (6 bases). Germline lookup yields CDR1 SNHLY and CDR2 FYNNEI. V shed 5 bases and J shed 1 base, with 20 bases lying between them. CDR3 length: 17 amino acids. The CDR3 loop is CASSRGLLGNSNTEAFF. CDR3 DNA sequence: TGTGCCAGCAGTAGGGGGTTATTGGGAAACTCGAACACTGAAGCTTTCTTT.

J is TRBJ2-6 and V is TRBV7-3; no clear D. CDR3 length: 15 amino acids. Trimming removed 5 bases from V and 3 bases from J, with 11 bases in between. Per germline, CDR1 SGHTA and CDR2 FQGTGA. CDR3 DNA sequence: TGTGCCAGCAGCCGCGGATCCGTTGGGGCCAACGTCCTGACTTTC. Protein product: CASSRGSVGANVLTF.

The V and J genes are TRBV29-1 and TRBJ2-3, with D maybe TRBD1 (6 bases). CDR3 size: 14 residues. Trimming shortened V by 1 base and J by 3 bases, and 11 bases separated the two germline ends. From germline, CDR1 is SQVTM and CDR2 ANQGSEA. The DNA of the CDR3 is TGCAGCGTTGAAGGCCCCACAGGGACAGATACGCAGTATTTT. It specifies CSVEGPTGTDTQYF.

In the case of this clone: Mismatch with germline at one junction end may stem from a read error. This sequence joins TRBV5-8 and TRBJ1-4, with TRBD1 as a possible D gene (5 bases). Germline V gene sequence: CDR1 SGHTS, CDR2 YDEGEE. There are 13 residues in the CDR3. This CDR3 is CATRGATNEKLFF. CDR3 nucleotide sequence: TGTGCCACTCGTGGGGCAACGAATGAAAAACTGTTTTTT.

The V call is TRBV5-4, the J call TRBJ2-7; tentatively, D is TRBD1 (6 bases). The CDR3 has 12 amino acids. Germline V lookup: CDR1 SGHNT, CDR2 YYREEE (reference sequence). The V end was cut by 2 bases, the J end by 4 bases, with 7 bases between. For the CDR3, the DNA is TGTGCCAGCAGCTTAACAGGGTACGAGCAGTACTTC. Its protein is CASSLTGYEQYF.

This rearrangement joins TRBV24-1 to TRBJ2-1; 11 nucleotides match TRBD2. The junction had 1 base not matched to a gene; V was cut back by 5 bases and J by 5 bases. Germline assignment: CDR1 KGHDR and CDR2 SFDVKD. This CDR3 spans 14 amino acids. This CDR3 reads CATSGGLADNEQFF. As DNA, the CDR3 is TGTGCCACCAGTGGGGGACTAGCGGACAATGAGCAGTTCTTC.

The chain couples TRBV6-1 to TRBJ1-1; D not resolved. Trimming removed 2 bases from V and 4 bases from J, with 11 bases in between. CDR1 is MNHNS, CDR2 SASEGT, per germline. The CDR3 runs 14 residues. The CDR3 protein is CASSERGSSTEAFF. The CDR3 bases are TGTGCCAGCAGTGAACGGGGATCCTCCACTGAAGCTTTCTTT.

The genes are TRBV11-2 and TRBJ2-3, with D perhaps matching TRBD2 (6 bases). The V end lost 4 bases, the J end lost 8 bases, and 16 bases lay between the germline ends. Germline V CDR1 and CDR2: SGHAT, FQNNGV. The CDR3 spans 14 residues. CDR3 amino acids: CASSSGLPPGTQYF. CDR3 bases: TGTGCCAGCAGCTCGGGACTCCCCCCGGGTACGCAGTATTTT.

This clone came up once. V usage is TRBV6-5 and J usage is TRBJ2-7; D tentatively reads TRBD1 or TRBD2 (6 bases each). V was cut by 10 bases and J by 5 bases, with 15 bases left in between. The CDR3 runs 12 residues. Germline V gene lookup returns CDR1 MNHEY and CDR2 SVGAGI. CDR3 nucleotide sequence: TGTGCCACCAGGGGACCGGGAGACGAGCAGTACTTC. Translating gives CATRGPGDEQYF.

The V and J genes are TRBV3-1 (or the pseudogene TRBV3-2) and TRBJ2-1; 8 positions match TRBD1. The CDR3 loop spans 15 amino acids. Germline CDR1 and CDR2: LGHDT and YNNKEL (reference sequence). With 3 bases clipped from V and 3 bases from J, the junction kept 4 bases outside the gene matches. The CDR3 DNA reads TGTGCCAGCAGCCACCGGGACAGGTTCTACAATGAGCAGTTCTTC. This gives the protein CASSHRDRFYNEQFF.